This paragraph reports one TCR beta chain. The data stem from a study of blood T cell repertoires in COVID-19. Study-wide context: The United States, Italy and Spain were the sources of the acute and convalescent COVID-19 samples. Nucleic acid was either cDNA or gDNA, and it came from T cells, B-cell-depleted T cells, or PBMCs.

Source study methods: Scientists estimated how many nucleated cells there were by amplifying reference gene primers. Data came from immunoSEQ multiplex PCR; TCRdb stores just in-frame clones and leaves some out. That table gives V, J and clone size, and the DNA gave D and trimming. Of about 12,000 clones listed, 65% to 90% are singletons. CDR1 is LNHDA and CDR2 is SQIVND in the germline V gene (reference sequence). Trimming pared 1 base from V and 7 bases from J, leaving 19 bases between. There are 16 residues in the CDR3. The receptor comes from a woman between 55 and 75 years old with acute or convalescent COVID-19. The sample was peripheral blood. The chain couples TRBV19 to TRBJ1-2; D is undetermined. The CDR3 nucleotides read TGTGCCAGTAGTATAGGTGGCTTCTTGGCTCAGCGTGGCTACACCTTC. Translation: CASSIGGFLAQRGYTF.